This TCR beta chain was retrieved from a study of cytomegalovirus exposure and HLA in healthy donors. V shed 7 bases and J 3 bases; nucleotides not matched to a gene: 7. This CDR3 contains 13 residues. Germline V gene sequence: CDR1 SGHRS, CDR2 YFSETQ. PCR was performed using 60 Vbeta and 13 Jbeta primers. Measured with immunoSEQ multiplex PCR; TCRdb has only the in-frame clones, and not every one. Of around 86,000 clones detected, around 79% appear once; the ten largest clones hold roughly 6%. While unrecorded immune exposures were likely, the donors were nominally healthy when sampled. Study-wide points: Another analysis was done later, and it associated over 15,000 TCR beta sequences with HLA alleles at 0.05 false discovery rate.

As regards this clone: Its antigen is not identified.

The sequenced sample was PBMCs. The chain carries TRBV5-1 and TRBJ2-7, with 7 bases lining up with TRBD1. This sequence was found in a female donor in good health and CMV-seronegative. The CDR3 region has the DNA TGCGCCAGCGCAACAGGGGTTCGCTACGAGCAGTACTTC. It yields the protein CASATGVRYEQYF.